The entry below gives a single TCR beta chain sequence along with its context. Its antigen is not identified. The CDR3 length is 15 residues. After removal of 0 bases from V and 5 bases from J, the junction contained 6 bases not matched to a gene. Germline CDR1 and CDR2: LGHNA and YSLEER. CDR3 regions were amplified by Arm-PCR using iRepertoire HTBI primers to build TCR beta libraries. TCRdb ran MiXCR on the multiplex PCR reads and lists one entry per CDR3 protein. The sample lists some 470,000 distinct CDR3 sequences, roughly 21% occurring once. The data stem from a study of regulatory T cells in long-lasting Graves disease. Study-wide findings and caveats: Persistent Graves' patients showed less TCR diversity than newly diagnosed ones.

Time point in this sample: persistent/refractory GD, antithyroid drugs over 5 years with positive TRAb. PBMCs were the source of the RNA used for TCR sequencing. This sequence joins TRBV4-3 and TRBJ2-5; 7 bases agree with TRBD2. This sequence originates from a female donor with Graves disease. Sequences were derived from peripheral blood mononuclear cells (PBMCs), sampled when the disease was refractory, from a patient treated with antithyroid drugs. CDR3 in DNA: TGCGCCAGCAGCCAAGATTGGGGGGGAGTGGAGACCCAGTACTTC. Translation: CASSQDWGGVETQYF.